The 5 T cell receptor beta chains below come from one sample, sequenced in a study of T-cell reconstitution after alpha-beta-depleted transplantation in children. Preparation of the TCRbeta library involved a method that used unique molecular identifiers. In TCRdb, the PCR reads were re-called with MiXCR into one record per CDR3 protein. The sample holds around 270,000 distinct CDR3 sequences, 9.5% to 13% seen once. The input for sequencing was PBMCs, taken before TCRalphabeta/CD19-depleted stem cell transplant. These receptors originate from a boy younger than two with acute myeloid leukemia, due to receive a stem cell transplant.

This clonotype was counted a few times. The gene calls are TRBV5-1 and TRBJ2-6; 11 bases align to TRBD2. Losses at the gene ends were 1 base for V and 2 bases for J; bases not matched to a gene: 2. The CDR3 runs to 17 residues. The germline V gene encodes CDR1 SGHRS and CDR2 YFSETQ. CDR3 sequence reads: CASSLLAGGAGANVLTF. The DNA of the CDR3 is TGCGCCAGCAGCTTGCTAGCGGGAGGTGCTGGGGCCAACGTCCTGACTTTC.

This clonotype was observed many times. The genes are TRBV4-2 and TRBJ1-5; 7 bases align to TRBD1. V was pared by 2 bases and J by 6 bases, with 7 bases of the junction left unmatched. Germline V gene data show CDR1 as LGHNA and CDR2 as YNFKEQ. CDR3 length: 15 amino acids. The CDR3 is CASSQFRTGPQPQHF. CDR3 nucleotide sequence: TGTGCCAGCAGCCAATTTCGGACAGGCCCTCAGCCCCAGCATTTT.

This clonotype came up many times. The chain joins TRBV21-1 to TRBJ2-2; TRBD2 was called by the table and not checked on the DNA. TRBV21-1 is a documented pseudogene. The CDR3 sequence is 14 residues long. Here the CDR3 reads CASSAWPYTGELFF. CDR3 bases: TGTGCCAGCAGCGCTTGGCCCTACACCGGGGAGCTGTTTTTT.

This clonotype was seen ten or more times. The rearrangement links TRBV20-1 to TRBJ2-5, with D maybe TRBD2 (5 bases). V lost 3 bases, J lost 5 bases, and 13 bases lay in between. This CDR3 region has 13 residues. Germline V lookup: CDR1 DFQATT, CDR2 SNEGSKA (reference sequence). In DNA, the CDR3 is TGCAGTGCTAGTACCAGAGGGAAGGAGACCCAGTACTTC. Amino acid sequence: CSASTRGKETQYF.

This clonotype occurred many times. The V call is TRBV9, the J call TRBJ1-1; D unresolved. Trimming took 3 bases from V and 4 from J, leaving 7 bases between them. The CDR3 contains 12 residues. In germline, CDR1 is SGDLS, CDR2 YYNGEE. DNA of the CDR3: TGTGCCAGCAGCGCCCCCCTCACTGAAGCTTTCTTT. This encodes CASSAPLTEAFF.